This T cell receptor (beta chain) was sequenced during a study of blood T cell repertoires in COVID-19. Study in general: Donors in the United States, Italy and Spain gave samples during acute or convalescent COVID-19. T cells, B-cell-depleted T cells, or PBMCs provided the cDNA or gDNA that served as material.

Original handling: The assay estimated nucleated cells by amplifying reference gene primers. TCRdb's copy holds only in-frame clones and misses some; the assay was immunoSEQ multiplex PCR. V, J and clone size are those of that table, while D and trimming were read from the DNA. This sample yields hundreds of thousands of clones, of which about 83% are seen a single time; about 2.5% belongs to the top ten. V shed 5 bases, J shed 11 bases, and the junction held 7 bases outside the gene matches. The CDR3 runs to 11 residues. CDR1 and CDR2 from the germline V gene are DFQATT and SNEGSKA (reference sequence).

The specimen sequenced was peripheral blood. V usage is TRBV20-1 and J usage is TRBJ1-1; 8 nucleotides match TRBD1. The clonotype comes from a woman aged 35 to 49 with active or convalescent COVID-19. The CDR3 DNA sequence: TGCAGTGCTCCCACAGGGGGAAGGGCTTTCTTT. Protein sequence: CSAPTGGRAFF.